This T cell receptor (beta chain) was retrieved from a study of cytomegalovirus exposure and HLA in healthy donors. PCR involved 60 Vbeta and 13 Jbeta primers. The assay was immunoSEQ multiplex PCR, and TCRdb's table has in-frame clones only and misses some. Of some 120,000 clones listed, 70% to 80% are singletons. V lost 0 bases to trimming and J lost 4 bases, with 11 bases between them. CDR3 length equals 14 residues. Germline V gene data show CDR1 as SGHNT and CDR2 as YYREEE (reference sequence). Input material: PBMCs. The gene calls are TRBV5-4 and TRBJ2-7; D is possibly TRBD1 (6 bases). This receptor was obtained from a female donor in good health and CMV-seronegative. DNA of the CDR3: TGTGCCAGCAGCTTGGGGCAGGGGCCGTACGAGCAGTACTTC. It is translated as CASSLGQGPYEQYF. The full variable domain, rest sourced from reference TRBV5-4 and TRBJ2-7, is ETGVTQSPTHLIKTRGQQVTLRCSSQSGHNTVSWYQQALGQGPQFIFQYYREEENGRGNFPPRFSGLQFPNYSSELNVNALELDDSALYLCASSLGQGPYEQYFGPGTRLTVT.